This T cell receptor beta chain was found in a study of T-cell reconstitution after alpha-beta-depleted transplantation in children. CDR1 is GTSNPN and CDR2 is SVGIG in the germline V gene (reference sequence). V trimming: 6 bases; J trimming: 4 bases; junction bases outside the gene matches: 4. The CDR3 contains 12 residues. As it was prepared, the TCRbeta library received unique molecular identifiers. TCRdb independently ran MiXCR on the PCR reads; one entry per CDR3 protein. The repertoire includes 150,000 to 200,000 distinct CDR3 sequences, about 6.3% of them detected once, and 3% sits in the top ten.

The source is a human donor who donated a stem cell graft to a child with Wiskott-Aldrich syndrome. The V call is TRBV30, the J call TRBJ2-7, with 9 bases fitting TRBD1. Sequencing was performed on PBMCs from the stem cell graft donor, taken from the stem cell graft. DNA of the CDR3: TGTGCCTGCGGGACAGGGCAATACGAGCAGTACTTC. Protein product: CACGTGQYEQYF.